This TCR beta chain was captured by sequencing in a study of T cells after yellow fever vaccination. Study-wide points: Reappearance after the booster was observed for most primary-vaccination clones (about 96% CD4, approximately 90% CD8). It was a small share of clonotypes that appeared in both CD4 and CD8 compartments. High-abundance clonotypes from the bulk population could contaminate FACS-sorted repertoires.

The CDR3 totals 13 residues. Germline CDR1 reads DFQATT; CDR2 reads SNEGSKA (reference sequence). V dropped 6 bases and J dropped 2 bases, with 11 bases sitting between them. TCRdb used MiXCR to reprocess the 5' RACE reads, holding one entry per CDR3 protein. Here the sample spans some 350,000 distinct CDR3 sequences, about 6% being singletons. This clonotype has at least ten counts. No antigen is known for it. The sequencing used PBMCs, collected 5 days after the yellow fever booster vaccination. This TCR came from a man aged 25 to 45 who received the YFV17D yellow fever vaccine. The chain carries TRBV20-1 and TRBJ1-3, with D maybe TRBD1 (5 bases). CDR3 nucleotide sequence: TGCAGTGCGAGGTGGGGGACTGGAAACACCATATATTTT. Amino acids: CSARWGTGNTIYF.